This T cell receptor beta chain appears in the sequencing data of a study of molecular identifiers for immune sequencing clone quantification. This clonotype was recorded at least ten times. Its target is unknown. Overall study findings and caveats: The share of molecules held by clones above 20 RNA copies was over 99% in effector cells and under 1% in naive cells. Underestimation of highly expanded clone sizes could arise where identical TCR molecules share a barcode.

TCRdb re-called the PCR reads through MiXCR, storing one row per CDR3 protein. The top ten hold around 1.5% of the sample, which has about 68,000 distinct CDR3 sequences, about a sixth seen once. Sorting was used to obtain naive CD8 T cells (CD8+CD4-CCR7+CD45RA+). Sequenced input: naive CD8+ T cells from blood, with Jurkat cell RNA spiked in. Sample subset: FACS-sorted CD8+CD4-CCR7+CD45RA+ naive T cells. The origin of this receptor is a human donor in good health. Some libraries in this study had Jurkat cell RNA spiked in.

The CDR3: CAIRAPGQGAYEQYF. The CDR3 DNA sequence: TGTGCCATCCGTGCTCCGGGACAGGGGGCCTACGAGCAGTACTTC. J is TRBJ2-7 and V is TRBV10-3; 11 bases agree with TRBD1. V shed 8 bases and J 2 bases; nucleotides not matched to a gene: 8. The CDR3 totals 15 residues. Per the germline V gene, CDR1 is ENHRY and CDR2 is SYGVKD.